A single sample is the source of the 7 T cell receptor beta chains below, sequenced in a study of Ad26.COV2.S vaccination and SARS-CoV-2 variants. Some clones are missing from TCRdb's copy, which holds only in-frame ones; the method was immunoSEQ multiplex PCR. The sample has 400,000 to 450,000 clones, over 75% seen once. Specified treatment: 15 to 20 received Ad26.COV2.S at low or high dose, single or two shots; about 5 received placebo; per-sample allocation not given. Day 63 after the first vaccine or placebo injection was the time point for sampling. The starting material was peripheral blood, obtained in a trial of Ad26.COV2.S vaccine versus placebo. The receptors originated from a person aged 18-60 years who received the Ad26.COV2.S COVID-19 vaccine or a placebo.

The chain has TRBV4-1 and TRBJ2-3; D call uncertain. V lost 0 bases and J lost 5, with 6 bases in between. Germline CDR1 MGHRA, CDR2 YSYEKL. There are 13 residues in the CDR3. CDR3 nucleotide sequence: TGCGCCAGCAGCCAAGAGGAAGTAGATACGCAGTATTTT. It codes for CASSQEEVDTQYF.

The chain couples TRBV30 to TRBJ1-5; D not certain. Per the germline V gene, CDR1 is GTSNPN and CDR2 is SVGIG (reference sequence). Trimming pared 4 bases from V and 0 bases from J, leaving 10 bases between. The CDR3 runs to 14 residues. The chain's CDR3 is CAWKRSNSNQPQHF. The CDR3 DNA follows: TGTGCCTGGAAGCGGAGTAATAGCAATCAGCCCCAGCATTTT.

The J gene is TRBJ2-1, the V gene TRBV6-6, with 9 bases that match TRBD2. Germline assignment: CDR1 MNHNY and CDR2 SVGAGI (reference sequence). The CDR3 sequence is 16 residues long. V shed 2 bases and J 7 bases; nucleotides not matched to a gene: 9. The CDR3: CASSYRREGPRNEQFF. Written as DNA, the CDR3 is TGTGCCAGCAGTTACCGGCGGGAGGGCCCTCGTAATGAGCAGTTCTTC.

The chain uses TRBV6-5 and TRBJ2-1; no firm D call. Germline CDR1 MNHEY, CDR2 SVGAGI. Trimming stripped 7 bases from V and 0 bases from J, with 7 bases between. This CDR3 has 13 residues. The CDR3 nucleotides are TGTGCCAGCAACCGGCGCTCCTACAATGAGCAGTTCTTC. As protein: CASNRRSYNEQFF.

This chain uses TRBV28 with TRBJ1-2; possibly TRBD1 for D (6 bases). Trimming shortened V by 2 bases and J by 7 bases, and 17 bases separated the two germline ends. Germline V lookup: CDR1 MDHEN, CDR2 SYDVKM. This CDR3 contains 15 residues. CDR3 bases: TGTGCCAGCAGTTTAGCCGCGGCAGGGGCGGGTGGCTACACCTTC. Its protein is CASSLAAAGAGGYTF.

The chain links TRBV29-1 to TRBJ1-1; 7 bases are a match to TRBD1. Per germline, CDR1 SQVTM and CDR2 ANQGSEA. The length of the CDR3 is 13 residues. After removal of 7 bases from V and 0 bases from J, the junction contained 5 bases not matched to a gene. CDR3 protein: CSATGQLNTEAFF. For the CDR3, the DNA is TGCAGCGCGACGGGACAGCTGAACACTGAAGCTTTCTTT.

The J gene is TRBJ1-1, the V gene TRBV30, with TRBD1 as a possible D gene (6 bases). Trimming cost V 4 bases and J 5 bases, with 23 bases left between them. Looked up from germline, CDR1 is GTSNPN and CDR2 is SVGIG (reference sequence). This CDR3 spans 16 amino acids. This chain's CDR3 is CAWTPPRQVFITEAFF. CDR3 DNA: TGTGCCTGGACCCCGCCTAGACAGGTCTTTATAACTGAAGCTTTCTTT.